Each of the 18 T cell receptor beta chains below was sequenced from the same sample in a study of blood T cells in healthy people across ages. A J-beta primer mix and a sample-barcoded 5' primer were used in a second PCR of about 7 to 11 cycles. TCRdb reprocessed the 5' RACE reads via MiXCR and lists one record per CDR3 protein. The sample contains fewer than 2,000,000 distinct CDR3 sequences, approximately 40% of which appear only once. Sequencing was performed on blood. These TCRs come from a human donor in good health.

This clonotype was found a few times. The V call is TRBV6-5, the J call TRBJ2-1, with D possibly matching TRBD2 (5 bases). V lost 0 bases, J lost 0 bases, and 15 bases lay in between. The CDR3 contains 18 residues. Germline V lookup: CDR1 MNHEY, CDR2 SVGAGI. The CDR3 DNA reads TGTGCCAGCAGTTACTCCCCTTTAGGGAGAGTCTCCTACAATGAGCAGTTCTTC. Its protein product is CASSYSPLGRVSYNEQFF.

In its sample, this clonotype was seen a few times. J is TRBJ2-2 and V is TRBV5-1; 8 positions match TRBD1. The CDR3 loop spans 17 amino acids. Germline V gene sequence: CDR1 SGHRS, CDR2 YFSETQ. The V gene end was trimmed by 0 bases and the J gene end by 0 bases; junction bases not matched to a gene: 4. CDR3 nucleotides: TGCGCCAGCAGCTTGGCAGGGGGCGCCCCGAACACCGGGGAGCTGTTTTTT. Protein: CASSLAGGAPNTGELFF.

This clonotype has only a few counts. The rearrangement uses TRBV20-1 and TRBJ2-5; TRBD2 matches at 7 bases. V shed 3 bases and J 11 bases; nucleotides not matched to a gene: 15. This CDR3 has 14 amino acids. Germline CDR1 reads DFQATT; CDR2 reads SNEGSKA (reference sequence). CDR3 bases: TGCAGTGCTAGCCCAGAGCGGGGCTTGGGGGAGCAGTACTTC. It translates to CSASPERGLGEQYF.

This clonotype showed up just a few times. The chain is built from TRBV20-1 and TRBJ2-5; D perhaps matches TRBD1 (6 bases). V lost 8 bases and J lost 1, with 17 bases in between. CDR3 length equals 14 residues. Looked up from germline, CDR1 is DFQATT and CDR2 is SNEGSKA (reference sequence). In DNA, the CDR3 is TGCAGTTCCCCGGACAGTCTAACCCAAGAGACCCAGTACTTC. Residues: CSSPDSLTQETQYF.

This chain links TRBV4-3 with TRBJ2-3, with 9 bases that match TRBD1. The CDR3 loop spans 15 amino acids. The germline V gene encodes CDR1 LGHNA and CDR2 YSLEER. The V segment lost 3 bases and the J segment 5 bases; nucleotides outside the gene matches: 6. CDR3 region: CASSQTGGGVDTQYF. In DNA, the CDR3 is TGCGCCAGCAGCCAGACAGGGGGTGGAGTAGATACGCAGTATTTT.

The chain couples TRBV12-5 to TRBJ2-3; maybe TRBD1 (5 bases). Germline V gene lookup returns CDR1 LGHNT and CDR2 FRNRAP. With 3 bases removed from V and 14 bases from J, the gap between germline ends came to 12 bases. There are 11 residues in the CDR3. The CDR3 coding sequence is TGTGCTAGTGGTTTTGGGCAGGGTCGGTATTTT. It encodes CASGFGQGRYF.

The V gene is TRBV4-3, the J gene TRBJ2-4; D might be TRBD2 (6 bases). Germline V gene lookup returns CDR1 LGHNA and CDR2 YSLEER. With 1 base removed from V and 4 bases from J, the gap between germline ends came to 20 bases. This CDR3 is 18 amino acids long. The CDR3 spells CASSQGWRERRWKNIQYF. In DNA, the CDR3 is TGCGCCAGCAGCCAAGGCTGGCGGGAACGACGATGGAAAAACATTCAGTACTTC.

A few counts support this clonotype. The V gene is TRBV12-3 or TRBV12-4, the J gene TRBJ2-7, with D perhaps given as TRBD1 or TRBD2 (5 bases each). The CDR3 runs to 13 residues. V was trimmed by 4 bases and J by 6 bases, leaving 13 bases between them. The CDR3 DNA follows: TGTGCCAGCAGTTGGAATACTGGGGGCGAGCAGTACTTC. Amino acid sequence: CASSWNTGGEQYF.

J is TRBJ1-1 and V is TRBV29-1, with D perhaps matching TRBD1 (5 bases). Per the germline V gene, CDR1 is SQVTM and CDR2 is ANQGSEA. CDR3 length: 15 residues. The V gene lost 0 bases and the J gene lost 5 bases, with 16 bases spanning the gap. CDR3: CSVEDLRVGMTEAFF. In DNA, the CDR3 is TGCAGCGTTGAAGATCTCAGGGTTGGGATGACTGAAGCTTTCTTT.

This clonotype occurred many times. V and J are TRBV12-3 or TRBV12-4 and TRBJ2-1; TRBD1 matches 8 bases. This CDR3 spans 17 amino acids. V lost 5 bases and J lost 0; bases outside the gene matches: 9. The CDR3 nucleotides read TGTGCCAGCAGTCCGAGGACAGGGTTAAGCTCCTACAATGAGCAGTTCTTC. Translating it yields CASSPRTGLSSYNEQFF.

This chain uses TRBV7-2 with TRBJ2-3; 7 bases fit TRBD2. This CDR3 contains 16 residues. Losses at the gene ends were 4 bases for V and 4 bases for J; bases not matched to a gene: 11. The V gene's germline CDR1 is SGHTA and CDR2 FQGNSA. The CDR3 here is CASSSSLGGRPDTQYF. CDR3 nucleotide sequence: TGTGCCAGCAGCTCCAGTCTGGGGGGGAGGCCAGATACGCAGTATTTT. Full variable domain (rest looked up from reference TRBV7-2 and TRBJ2-3): GAGVSQSPSNKVTEKGKDVELRCDPISGHTALYWYRQSLGQGLEFLIYFQGNSAPDKSGLPSDRFSAERTGGSVSTLTIQRTQQEDSAVYLCASSSSLGGRPDTQYFGPGTRLTVL.

The chain couples TRBV7-8 to TRBJ2-5, with 8 bases identical to TRBD2. Trimming at V came to 8 bases and at J to 5 bases, leaving 13 bases not matched to a gene. Germline V gene data show CDR1 as SGHVS and CDR2 as FQNEAQ. The CDR3 is 15 amino acids. The CDR3 nucleotides are TGTGCCAGCCCCGCGCCCGGGACTAGGGCCGAGACCCAGTACTTC. Protein: CASPAPGTRAETQYF.

The chain couples TRBV29-1 to TRBJ2-3, with D unresolved. This CDR3 has 10 amino acids. Deletions cut 1 base from V and 12 bases from J, with 8 bases between. CDR1 and CDR2 (germline): SQVTM, ANQGSEA. The CDR3: CSVEGFPQYF. CDR3 in DNA: TGCAGCGTTGAAGGGTTTCCTCAGTATTTT.

This clonotype was seen a few times. The chain couples TRBV24-1 to TRBJ2-1, with TRBD1 identical over 7 bases. The germline V gene encodes CDR1 KGHDR and CDR2 SFDVKD. The CDR3 runs 17 residues. The V gene end was trimmed by 5 bases and the J gene end by 3 bases; junction bases not matched to a gene: 12. The CDR3 region has the DNA TGTGCCACCAGTGGAAGACAGGGACGGTTCCTCTACAATGAGCAGTTCTTC. Translation: CATSGRQGRFLYNEQFF.

The V gene is TRBV6-5, the J gene TRBJ1-1, with 8 bases matching TRBD1. The CDR3 runs 14 residues. V gave up 5 bases and J gave up 5 bases; unmatched junction bases: 7. Germline CDR1 is MNHEY and CDR2 is SVGAGI. The CDR3 DNA reads as TGTGCCAGCAGTGATTACAGGGGGGTTACTGAAGCTTTCTTT. It specifies CASSDYRGVTEAFF.

The V gene is TRBV12-3 or TRBV12-4, the J gene TRBJ1-2; 7 bases are a match to TRBD1. This CDR3 region has 16 residues. V trimming: 5 bases; J trimming: 4 bases; junction bases outside the gene matches: 13. The CDR3, as DNA: TGTGCCAGCAGTCCCCGGGACAGAGAGAGCGTCTATGGCTACACCTTC. Its translation is CASSPRDRESVYGYTF.

The J gene is TRBJ1-2, the V gene TRBV7-9; D might be TRBD1 (6 bases). Germline V gene sequence: CDR1 SEHNR, CDR2 FQNEAQ (reference sequence). The V gene lost 3 bases and the J gene lost 2 bases, with 19 bases spanning the gap. The CDR3 sequence is 17 residues long. The CDR3: CASSFGFRSGGNYGYTF. Written as DNA, the CDR3 is TGTGCCAGCAGCTTTGGGTTTAGATCCGGGGGCAACTATGGCTACACCTTC. The full variable domain, with the rest looked up from reference TRBV7-9 and TRBJ1-2, is DTGVSQNPRHKITKRGQNVTFRCDPISEHNRLYWYRQTLGQGPEFLTYFQNEAQLEKSRLLSDRFSAERPKGSFSTLEIQRTEQGDSAMYLCASSFGFRSGGNYGYTFGSGTRLTVV.

A few counts support this clonotype. The chain is built from TRBV12-3 or TRBV12-4 and TRBJ2-7, with D hard to call. Between the trimmed V and J ends, which lost 1 base and 0 bases, there was a span of 10 bases. This CDR3 is 15 amino acids long. CDR3 in amino acids: CASSLDGGRSYEQYF. The CDR3 bases are TGTGCCAGCAGTTTAGACGGCGGCCGCTCCTACGAGCAGTACTTC.